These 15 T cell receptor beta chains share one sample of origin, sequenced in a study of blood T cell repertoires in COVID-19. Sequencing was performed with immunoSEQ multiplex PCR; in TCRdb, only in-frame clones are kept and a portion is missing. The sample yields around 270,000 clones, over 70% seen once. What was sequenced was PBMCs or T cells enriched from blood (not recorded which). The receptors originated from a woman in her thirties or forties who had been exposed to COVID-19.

The CDR3 region is CAITPREVGGYTF. CDR3 coding DNA: TGTGCCATCACCCCCCGGGAGGTAGGTGGCTACACCTTC. The rearrangement links TRBV10-3 to TRBJ1-2, with no clear D. Trimming removed 7 bases from V and 7 bases from J, with 16 bases in between. The germline gives CDR1 ENHRY, CDR2 SYGVKD. This CDR3 has 13 residues.

This chain's CDR3 is CASSLTTSGAVTGELFF. CDR3 nucleotide sequence: TGTGCCAGCAGCTTAACGACTAGCGGGGCCGTCACCGGGGAGCTGTTTTTT. V and J are TRBV7-3 and TRBJ2-2, with 11 bases aligning to TRBD2. The CDR3 loop spans 17 amino acids. CDR1 SGHTA and CDR2 FQGTGA come from the germline V gene. Trimming removed 0 bases from V and 4 bases from J; junction bases left unmatched: 4. The variable domain in full, with the rest retrieved from reference TRBV7-3 and TRBJ2-2, is GAGVSQTPSNKVTEKGKYVELRCDPISGHTALYWYRQSLGQGPEFLIYFQGTGAADDSGLPNDRFFAVRPEGSVSTLKIQRTERGDSAVYLCASSLTTSGAVTGELFFGEGSRLTVL.

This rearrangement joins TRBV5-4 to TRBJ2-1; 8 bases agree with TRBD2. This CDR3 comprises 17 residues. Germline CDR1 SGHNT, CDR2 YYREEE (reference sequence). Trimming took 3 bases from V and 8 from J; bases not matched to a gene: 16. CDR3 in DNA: TGTGCCAGCAGCTCCACCCGGCCGGGACTAGTTTCCCATGAGCAGTTCTTC. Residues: CASSSTRPGLVSHEQFF. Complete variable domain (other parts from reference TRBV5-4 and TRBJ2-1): ETGVTQSPTHLIKTRGQQVTLRCSSQSGHNTVSWYQQALGQGPQFIFQYYREEENGRGNFPPRFSGLQFPNYSSELNVNALELDDSALYLCASSSTRPGLVSHEQFFGPGTRLTVL.

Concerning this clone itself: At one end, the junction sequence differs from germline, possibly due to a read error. The CDR3 nucleotides are TGTGCCAGCACCCCTCGATTCAGGGCCCAAGGGGTGTTC. It encodes CASTPRFRAQGVF. J is TRBJ1-2 and V is TRBV6-5, with D perhaps matching TRBD1 (5 bases). The germline CDR1 and CDR2 sequences are MNHEY and SVGAGI. The CDR3 loop spans 13 amino acids.

CDR3 loop: CASSFSTAGYTF. The DNA for the CDR3 is TGTGCCAGCAGCTTCTCGACAGCTGGCTACACCTTC. This sequence joins TRBV7-9 and TRBJ1-2; D might be TRBD1 (5 bases). Germline V gene data show CDR1 as SEHNR and CDR2 as FQNEAQ (reference sequence). The germline V and J ends were trimmed by 3 bases and 7 bases, with 9 bases remaining between them. The CDR3 sequence is 12 residues long.

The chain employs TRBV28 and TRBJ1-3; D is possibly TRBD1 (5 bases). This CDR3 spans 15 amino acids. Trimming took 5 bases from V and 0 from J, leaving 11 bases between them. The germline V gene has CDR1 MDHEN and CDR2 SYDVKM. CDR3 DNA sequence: TGTGCCAGCAGTGACAGTAAGAGCTCTGGAAACACCATATATTTT. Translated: CASSDSKSSGNTIYF. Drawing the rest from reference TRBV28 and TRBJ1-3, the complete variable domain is DVKVTQSSRYLVKRTGEKVFLECVQDMDHENMFWYRQDPGLGLRLIYFSYDVKMKEKGDIPEGYSVSREKKERFSLILESASTNQTSMYLCASSDSKSSGNTIYFGEGSWLTVV.

CDR3 nucleotide sequence: TGTGCCAGCAGTCCATTCCCCGACAGCCTTAAACCTAACTATGGCTACACCTTC. It encodes CASSPFPDSLKPNYGYTF. The V gene is TRBV27, the J gene TRBJ1-2, with D possibly being TRBD1 (5 bases). This CDR3 comprises 18 residues. In germline, CDR1 is MNHEY, CDR2 SMNVEV (reference sequence). The V and J ends lost 5 bases and 0 bases respectively, with 22 bases between them.

In DNA, the CDR3 is TGTGCCAGCAGTCTTGAACAGGGCTTCAACGCTGAAGCTTTCTTT. Its translation: CASSLEQGFNAEAFF. The chain has TRBV28 and TRBJ1-1, with D possibly being TRBD1 (6 bases). V lost 5 bases to trimming and J lost 6 bases, with 19 bases between them. The CDR3 totals 15 residues. Looked up from germline, CDR1 is MDHEN and CDR2 is SYDVKM.

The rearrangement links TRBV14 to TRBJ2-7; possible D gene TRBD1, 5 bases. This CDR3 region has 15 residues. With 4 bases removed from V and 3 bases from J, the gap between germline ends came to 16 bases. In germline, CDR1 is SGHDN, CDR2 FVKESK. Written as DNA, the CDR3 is TGTGCCAGCAGCCGGTCCAGGGTTCAGGGCTACGAGCAGTACGTC. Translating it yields CASSRSRVQGYEQYV.

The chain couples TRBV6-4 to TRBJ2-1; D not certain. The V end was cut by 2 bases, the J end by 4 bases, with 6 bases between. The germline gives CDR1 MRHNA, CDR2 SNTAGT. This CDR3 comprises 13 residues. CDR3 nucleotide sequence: TGTGCCAGCAGTGACCCAATTTACAATGAGCAGTTCTTC. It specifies CASSDPIYNEQFF.

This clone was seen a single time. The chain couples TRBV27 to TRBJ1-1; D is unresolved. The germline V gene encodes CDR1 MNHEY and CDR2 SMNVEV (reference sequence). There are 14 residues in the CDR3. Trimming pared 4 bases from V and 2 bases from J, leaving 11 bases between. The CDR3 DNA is TGTGCCAGCAGTTGGACGGGAGGAAACACTGAAGCTTTCTTT. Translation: CASSWTGGNTEAFF.

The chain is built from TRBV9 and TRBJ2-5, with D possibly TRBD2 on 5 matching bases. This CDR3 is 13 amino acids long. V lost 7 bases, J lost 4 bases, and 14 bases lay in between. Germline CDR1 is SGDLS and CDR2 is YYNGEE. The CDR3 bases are TGTGCCAGCGGTATTGGAGGTCTAGAGACCCAGTACTTC. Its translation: CASGIGGLETQYF.

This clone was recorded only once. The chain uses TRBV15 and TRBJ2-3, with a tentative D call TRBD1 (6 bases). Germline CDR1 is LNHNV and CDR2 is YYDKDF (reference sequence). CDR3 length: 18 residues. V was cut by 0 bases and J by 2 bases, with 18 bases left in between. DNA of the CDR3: TGTGCCACCAGCAGAGATCTCGGGCAGGGGCCCCACACAGATACGCAGTATTTT. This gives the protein CATSRDLGQGPHTDTQYF.

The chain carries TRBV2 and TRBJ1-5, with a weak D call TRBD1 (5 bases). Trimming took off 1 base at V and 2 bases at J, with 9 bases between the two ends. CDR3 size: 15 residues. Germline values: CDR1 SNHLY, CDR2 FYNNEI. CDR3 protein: CASSEEGAGNQPQHF. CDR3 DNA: TGTGCCAGCAGTGAAGAAGGGGCGGGCAATCAGCCCCAGCATTTT.

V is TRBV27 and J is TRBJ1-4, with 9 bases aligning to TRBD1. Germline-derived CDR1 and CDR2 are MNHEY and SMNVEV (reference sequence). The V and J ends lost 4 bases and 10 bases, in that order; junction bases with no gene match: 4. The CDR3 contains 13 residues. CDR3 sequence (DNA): TGTGCCAGCAGTTCTCGACAGGGGGGAAAACTGTTTTTT. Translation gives CASSSRQGGKLFF. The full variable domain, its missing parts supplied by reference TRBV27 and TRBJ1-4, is EAQVTQNPRYLITVTGKKLTVTCSQNMNHEYMSWYRQDPGLGLRQIYYSMNVEVTDKGDVPEGYKVSRKEKRNFPLILESPSPNQTSLYFCASSSRQGGKLFFGSGTQLSVL.